Listed below are T cell receptor beta chains from one sample, sequenced in a study of long-term antiretroviral therapy in people with HIV. Some clones are missing from TCRdb's copy, which holds only in-frame ones; the method was immunoSEQ multiplex PCR. The repertoire includes about 33,000 clones, approximately 96% of them detected once, and around 2% sits in the top ten. This specimen was unsorted PBMCs, taken approximately 6.5 years after starting antiretroviral therapy. The source is a man aged 25-40 years with HIV. Both conserved end residues are part of each CDR3. The D gene is left open where the match is weak. Clone size is shown for a subset of rows, as once, few, many or a class of expanded clone.

TRBV27,NA,TRBJ1-2,NA,TGTGCCAGCAGTTACAACCCGGGGGGTTTC,CASSYNPGGF
TRBV5-4,NA,TRBJ2-7,TRBD1,TGTGCCAGCAGCCCTAAACAGGGGAACGAGCAGTACTTC,CASSPKQGNEQYF
TRBV6-1,NA,TRBJ2-7,TRBD2,TGTGCCAGCAGTGCCTGGACTAGCGGGAGAGGCGGCGAGCAGTACTTC,CASSAWTSGRGGEQYF
TRBV11-2,NA,TRBJ2-7,TRBD1,TGTGCCAGCAGGAGGCAGGGGGCCTACGAGCAGTACTTC,CASRRQGAYEQYF
TRBV6-1,NA,TRBJ1-3,TRBD1,TGTGCCAGCAGTGGGACAGGGGGCTCTGGAAACACCATATATTTT,CASSGTGGSGNTIYF
TRBV7-2,NA,TRBJ2-5,TRBD2,TGTGCCAGCAGCCCAGGGACTAGCGGGGCCCAAGAGACCCAGTACTTC,CASSPGTSGAQETQYF
TRBV19,NA,TRBJ1-1,NA,TGTGCCAGTAGAAATCCAGGGGAAGCTTTCTTT,CASRNPGEAFF
TRBV2,NA,TRBJ1-1,NA,TGTGCCAGCAGTCCGGAACAGGGCACTGAAGCTTTCTTT,CASSPEQGTEAFF
TRBV21-1,NA,TRBJ1-1,NA,TGTGCCAGCAGCAAAGTGGTAAAGGGGTGGACTGAAGCTTTCTTT,CASSKVVKGWTEAFF
TRBV7-9,NA,TRBJ1-5,NA,TGTGCCAGCAGCTTCGATGGGGATCAGCCCCAGCATTTT,CASSFDGDQPQHF
TRBV6-5,NA,TRBJ2-3,NA,TGTGCCAGCAGTTACTCTCGAGGGGAAAATACGCAGTATTTT,CASSYSRGENTQYF
TRBV7-9,NA,TRBJ2-2,TRBD2,TGTGCCAGCAGCCCTCAGCGGGAGTGGACCACCGGGGAGCTGTTTTTT,CASSPQREWTTGELFF
TRBV4-2,few,TRBJ2-3,TRBD1,TGTGCCAGCAGCCAAGAAGGAGGGGGACAGGCCCGTCTGATCCCGGCAGATACGCAGTATTTT,CASSQEGGGQARLIPADTQYF
TRBV6-5,NA,TRBJ2-3,NA,TGTGCCAGCAGGCCGGGGGGCACAGATACGCAGTATTTT,CASRPGGTDTQYF
TRBV10-3,NA,TRBJ2-2,TRBD2,TGTGCCATCAGTAGCGGGGCTACGAACACCGGGGAGCTGTTTTTT,CAISSGATNTGELFF
TRBV5-1,once,TRBJ2-1,TRBD2,TGCGCCAGCAGCTTCCTTAGCGGGGGGCTAAATGAGCAGTTCTTC,CASSFLSGGLNEQFF
TRBV14,once,TRBJ2-7,NA,TGTGCCAGCAGCCCCCTGACGGAGAGAGCATCCGAGCAGTACTTC,CASSPLTERASEQYF
TRBV7-6,NA,TRBJ2-1,TRBD2,TGTGCCAGCAGCCCCCTGTGGGATAGCGGGGGCCTTAGCTCCTACAATGAGCAGTTCTTC,CASSPLWDSGGLSSYNEQFF
TRBV28,NA,TRBJ2-7,NA,TGTGCCAGCAGTCCCGGACAGTCCTCTCCCTACGAGCAGTACTTC,CASSPGQSSPYEQYF
TRBV5-1,NA,TRBJ2-7,NA,TGCGCCAGCAGCTTTCAGGGAATAACCTACGAGCAGTACTTC,CASSFQGITYEQYF
TRBV7-2,NA,TRBJ1-2,NA,TGTGCCAGCAGCTATCAGGGTAGCGCTGGACATGGCTACACCTTC,CASSYQGSAGHGYTF
TRBV19,NA,TRBJ1-5,NA,TGTGCCAGTACTCAGGGACGGGGTCCCCAGCATTTT,CASTQGRGPQHF
TRBV6-1,NA,TRBJ1-4,TRBD1,TGTGCCAGCAGTATCTCCAGGGGGAGATATGAAAAACTGTTTTTT,CASSISRGRYEKLFF
TRBV5-1,NA,TRBJ2-3,NA,TGCGCCAGCGATAGAAGAAGAGGGCCTAGCACAGATACGCAGTATTTT,CASDRRRGPSTDTQYF
TRBV5-1,NA,TRBJ2-1,NA,TGCGCCAGCAGCTTGTGGGGGGCTGATGAGCAGTTCTTC,CASSLWGADEQFF
TRBV4-3,NA,TRBJ1-1,NA,TGCGCCAGCAGCCAAGATAGGGAATTGGACACTGAAGCTTTCTTT,CASSQDRELDTEAFF
TRBV13,NA,TRBJ2-3,NA,TGTGCCAGCAGCTTAGGTGGGGTAGCGGCAGATACGCAGTATTTT,CASSLGGVAADTQYF
TRBV6-6,NA,TRBJ2-7,TRBD2,TGTGCCAGCAGTGGGACTAGCGGGAGTATGTACGAGCAGTACTTC,CASSGTSGSMYEQYF
TRBV27,once,TRBJ2-7,NA,TGTGCCAGCAGTCCCCAAGGGACATACGAGCAGTACTTC,CASSPQGTYEQYF
TRBV7-9,NA,TRBJ2-1,TRBD2,TGTGCCAGCAGCCTCTCCGAGCGGGAGTGGGATGAGCAGTTCTTC,CASSLSEREWDEQFF
TRBV11-3,NA,TRBJ2-7,NA,TGTGCCAGCAGCTCTCAGGGGCTTAACGAGCAGTACTTC,CASSSQGLNEQYF
TRBV11-2,NA,TRBJ2-3,NA,TGTGCCAGCAGCCTGACTAGAGGGGGCACAGATACGCAGTATTTT,CASSLTRGGTDTQYF
TRBV9,once,TRBJ2-1,TRBD2,TGTGCCAGCAGCGTAGAAGGGACTGGCGGGGGGGCCTATGAGCAGTTCTTC,CASSVEGTGGGAYEQFF
TRBV6-5,NA,TRBJ1-5,NA,TGTGCCAGCAGGGGTTCGGGTCAGCCCCAGCATTTT,CASRGSGQPQHF
TRBV15,NA,TRBJ1-2,TRBD1,TGTGCCACCAGCCGCCAGGGGGCCTTGGGCGGCTACACCTTC,CATSRQGALGGYTF
TRBV19,NA,TRBJ1-2,NA,TGTGCCAGTCGGGGCTCGGGGTATGGCTACACCTTC,CASRGSGYGYTF
TRBV7-2,NA,TRBJ2-7,TRBD1,TGTGCCAGCAGCCTGGACAGGGGGCCCTACGAGCAGTACTTC,CASSLDRGPYEQYF
TRBV18,NA,TRBJ2-7,TRBD2,TGTGCCAGCTCACTCTTCGGGACTAGCGGGAGGGCCGACGAGCAGTACTTC,CASSLFGTSGRADEQYF
TRBV29-1,NA,TRBJ1-2,NA,TGCAGCGCTGAACCGGAGTCAGGGGTCTTGACTAACTATGGCTACACCTTC,CSAEPESGVLTNYGYTF
TRBV5-8,NA,TRBJ2-1,NA,TGTGCCAGCAGCCTGGACGGAGACAATGAGCAGTTCTTC,CASSLDGDNEQFF
TRBV18,few,TRBJ1-2,NA,TGTGCCAGCTCACCCGCGATTGAGACACTTGATGGCTACACCTTC,CASSPAIETLDGYTF
TRBV5-1,NA,TRBJ2-1,NA,TGCGCCAGCAGTTACTCGACGGACTACTACAATGAGCAGTTCTTC,CASSYSTDYYNEQFF
TRBV5-1,NA,TRBJ2-7,NA,TGCGCCAGCAGCTTGGATAACAGAGAATACGAGCAGTACTTC,CASSLDNREYEQYF
TRBV9,once,TRBJ1-2,NA,TGTGCCAGCAGCGTAGCAGTTTTCGGGGGATCTCGTGGCTACACCTTC,CASSVAVFGGSRGYTF
TRBV5-6,NA,TRBJ1-5,TRBD1,TGTGCCAGCAGCTTGGCCGGTATGACAGGGAACCAGCCCCAGCATTTT,CASSLAGMTGNQPQHF
TRBV27,NA,TRBJ2-7,NA,TGTGCCAGCGGCATAGCAGCCGGACCCTACGAGCAGTACTTC,CASGIAAGPYEQYF